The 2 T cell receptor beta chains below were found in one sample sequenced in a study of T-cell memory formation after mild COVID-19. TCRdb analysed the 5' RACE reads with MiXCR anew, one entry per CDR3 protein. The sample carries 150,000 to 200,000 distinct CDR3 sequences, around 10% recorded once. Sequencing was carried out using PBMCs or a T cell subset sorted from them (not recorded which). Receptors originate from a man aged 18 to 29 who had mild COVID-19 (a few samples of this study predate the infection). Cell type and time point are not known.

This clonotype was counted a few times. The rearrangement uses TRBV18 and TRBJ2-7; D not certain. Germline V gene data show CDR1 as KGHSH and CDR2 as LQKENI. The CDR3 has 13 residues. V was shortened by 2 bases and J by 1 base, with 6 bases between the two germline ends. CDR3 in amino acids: CASSPGSSYEQYV. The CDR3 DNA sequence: TGTGCCAGCTCACCAGGGTCATCCTACGAGCAGTACGTC.

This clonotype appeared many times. In nucleotides, the CDR3 is TGTGCCAGCAGGGGGGAGACCCAGTACTTC. Protein product: CASRGETQYF. The V call is TRBV2, the J call TRBJ2-5; D is undetermined. V was clipped by 6 bases and J by 5 bases, with 4 bases between them. The length of the CDR3 is 10 residues. The germline CDR1 and CDR2 sequences are SNHLY and FYNNEI.